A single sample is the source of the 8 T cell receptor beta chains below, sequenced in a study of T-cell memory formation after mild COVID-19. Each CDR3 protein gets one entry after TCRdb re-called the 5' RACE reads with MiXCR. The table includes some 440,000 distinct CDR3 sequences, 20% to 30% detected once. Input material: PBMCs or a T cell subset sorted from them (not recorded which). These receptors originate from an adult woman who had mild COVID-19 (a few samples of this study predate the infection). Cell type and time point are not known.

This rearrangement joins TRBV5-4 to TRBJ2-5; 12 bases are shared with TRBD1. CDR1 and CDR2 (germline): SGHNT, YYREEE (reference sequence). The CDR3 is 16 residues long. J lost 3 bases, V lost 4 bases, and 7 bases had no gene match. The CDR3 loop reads CASSAKGQGAEETQYF. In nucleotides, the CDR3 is TGTGCCAGCAGCGCCAAGGGACAGGGGGCTGAAGAGACCCAGTACTTC.

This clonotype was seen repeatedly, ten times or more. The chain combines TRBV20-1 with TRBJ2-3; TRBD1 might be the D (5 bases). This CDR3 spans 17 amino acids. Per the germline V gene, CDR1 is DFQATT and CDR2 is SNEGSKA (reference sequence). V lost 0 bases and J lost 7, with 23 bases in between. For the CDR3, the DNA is TGCAGTGCTAGAGATGGGCCTTTGGGCTTTGGGGCTCATACGCAGTATTTT. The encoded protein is CSARDGPLGFGAHTQYF.

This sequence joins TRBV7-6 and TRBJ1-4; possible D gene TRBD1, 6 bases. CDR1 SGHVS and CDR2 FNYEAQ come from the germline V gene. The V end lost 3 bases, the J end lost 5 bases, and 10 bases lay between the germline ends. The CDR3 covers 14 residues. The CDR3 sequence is CASSLERGNEKLFF. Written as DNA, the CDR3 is TGTGCCAGCAGCTTGGAGAGGGGGAATGAAAAACTGTTTTTT.

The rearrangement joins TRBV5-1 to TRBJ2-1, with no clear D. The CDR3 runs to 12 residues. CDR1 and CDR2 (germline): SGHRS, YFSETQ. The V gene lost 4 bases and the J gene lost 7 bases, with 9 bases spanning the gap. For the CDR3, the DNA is TGCGCCAGCAGCGTTATCGGGAATGAGCAGTTCTTC. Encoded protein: CASSVIGNEQFF.

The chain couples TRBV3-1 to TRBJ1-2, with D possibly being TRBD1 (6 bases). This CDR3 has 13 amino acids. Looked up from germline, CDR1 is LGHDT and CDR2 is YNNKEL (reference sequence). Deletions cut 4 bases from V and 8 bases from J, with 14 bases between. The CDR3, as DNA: TGTGCCAGCAGCCTGACACAGGGACGGGGCTACACCTTC. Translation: CASSLTQGRGYTF.

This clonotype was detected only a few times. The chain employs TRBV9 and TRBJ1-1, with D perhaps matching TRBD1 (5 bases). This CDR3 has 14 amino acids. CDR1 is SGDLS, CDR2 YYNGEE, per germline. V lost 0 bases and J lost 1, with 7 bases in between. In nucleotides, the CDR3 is TGTGCCAGCAGCGTAGTCCAGGGGAACACTGAAGCTTTCTTT. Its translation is CASSVVQGNTEAFF.

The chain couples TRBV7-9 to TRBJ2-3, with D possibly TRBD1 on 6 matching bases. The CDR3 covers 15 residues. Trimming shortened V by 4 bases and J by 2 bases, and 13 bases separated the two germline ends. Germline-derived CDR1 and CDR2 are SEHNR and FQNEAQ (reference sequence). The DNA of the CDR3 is TGTGCCAGCAGCTACCACAGGGTTTCCACAGATACGCAGTATTTT. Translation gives CASSYHRVSTDTQYF.

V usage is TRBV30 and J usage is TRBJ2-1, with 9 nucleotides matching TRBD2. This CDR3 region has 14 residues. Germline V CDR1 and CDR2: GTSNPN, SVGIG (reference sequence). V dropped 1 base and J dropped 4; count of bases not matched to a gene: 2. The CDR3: CAWSGLAGYNEQFF. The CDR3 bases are TGTGCCTGGAGTGGGCTAGCGGGGTACAATGAGCAGTTCTTC.